The clone carrying this TCR beta chain was observed many times. Its specificity is unknown. The sample is drawn from a study of identical twins. The study, taken as a whole, reports: Insertions were reduced in abundant cord blood beta clonotypes but not in memory repertoires. Where out-of-frame alpha sequences were twin-shared, they showed excess low generation probability.

Germline-derived CDR1 and CDR2 are DFQATT and SNEGSKA (reference sequence). The CDR3 extends over 14 amino acids. Losses at the gene ends were 5 bases for V and 3 bases for J; bases not matched to a gene: 9. Using its own MiXCR run on the 5' RACE reads, TCRdb lists one record per CDR3 protein. The top ten hold about an eighth of the sample, which has some 760,000 distinct CDR3 sequences, over 15% seen once. These data also formed part of another study, on T cells expressing NK-cell markers. That work adds: Sorting of alpha-beta TCR T cells alone was achieved in several experiments with an anti-gamma-delta TCR antibody.

The rearrangement links TRBV20-1 to TRBJ1-1; 7 bases are a match to TRBD1. Specimen: PBMCs. This clonotype was obtained from a woman between 18 and 29 years old in good health. The CDR3 nucleotides read TGCAGTGCTGTCGGGTCAGGGGGGGACACTGAAGCTTTCTTT. Translating it yields CSAVGSGGDTEAFF.